A selection of T cell receptor beta chains follows, all from one sample in a study of blood T cells in healthy people across ages. TCRdb reprocessed the 5' RACE reads with MiXCR, giving one entry per CDR3 protein. This sample has roughly 1.6 million distinct CDR3 sequences, with about 31% found just once. Material: blood. The origin of the receptors is a woman in her thirties in good health. Both conserved end residues are part of each CDR3. Each record gives: D gene, V gene, clone size, J gene, CDR3 protein, CDR3 DNA. The D gene is left open where the match is weak. Clone size is shown for a subset of rows, as once, few, many or a class of expanded clone.

d_gene: TRBD1
v_gene: TRBV11-2
abundance: few
j_gene: TRBJ2-1
CDR3aa: CASSRQGSGANEQFF
CDR3nt: TGTGCCAGCAGCCGACAGGGGTCCGGAGCAAATGAGCAGTTCTTC

d_gene: TRBD1
v_gene: TRBV4-1
abundance: -
j_gene: TRBJ1-4
CDR3aa: CASSQRTGMLSELFF
CDR3nt: TGCGCCAGCAGCCAGAGGACAGGGATGTTGTCGGAACTGTTTTTT

d_gene: -
v_gene: TRBV5-1
abundance: -
j_gene: TRBJ2-2
CDR3aa: CASSLGPGAPNTGELFF
CDR3nt: TGCGCCAGCAGCTTGGGGCCAGGGGCGCCGAACACCGGGGAGCTGTTTTTT

d_gene: -
v_gene: TRBV27
abundance: -
j_gene: TRBJ2-5
CDR3aa: CASSFGIWETQYF
CDR3nt: TGTGCCAGCAGTTTCGGGATTTGGGAGACCCAGTACTTC

d_gene: -
v_gene: TRBV10-3
abundance: -
j_gene: TRBJ2-7
CDR3aa: CAIGGEDLTYEQYF
CDR3nt: TGTGCCATCGGGGGCGAGGATCTAACCTACGAGCAGTACTTC

d_gene: -
v_gene: TRBV6-4
abundance: -
j_gene: TRBJ2-7
CDR3aa: CASSVLPGTSSEQYF
CDR3nt: TGTGCCAGCAGTGTCCTACCCGGGACAAGCTCCGAGCAGTACTTC

d_gene: -
v_gene: TRBV5-4
abundance: -
j_gene: TRBJ1-2
CDR3aa: CAAGVDRGSYGYTF
CDR3nt: TGTGCAGCGGGGGTCGATCGTGGGAGCTATGGCTACACCTTC

d_gene: TRBD1
v_gene: TRBV6-6
abundance: -
j_gene: TRBJ1-5
CDR3aa: CASSQGAFSNQPQHF
CDR3nt: TGTGCCAGCAGTCAGGGGGCGTTTAGCAATCAGCCCCAGCATTTT

d_gene: -
v_gene: TRBV18
abundance: -
j_gene: TRBJ1-2
CDR3aa: CASSLDFRDGYTF
CDR3nt: TGTGCCAGCTCACTCGACTTCAGGGACGGCTACACCTTC

d_gene: TRBD2
v_gene: TRBV2
abundance: -
j_gene: TRBJ2-7
CDR3aa: CANNKGLAYNEQYF
CDR3nt: TGTGCCAACAACAAGGGACTAGCGTATAACGAGCAGTACTTC

d_gene: -
v_gene: TRBV20-1
abundance: -
j_gene: TRBJ1-2
CDR3aa: CSAREGGPKTGFYGNTF
CDR3nt: TGCAGTGCTAGAGAGGGGGGCCCCAAAACGGGATTTTATGGCAACACCTTC

d_gene: TRBD1
v_gene: TRBV5-1
abundance: -
j_gene: TRBJ1-1
CDR3aa: CASSYRGPPEAFF
CDR3nt: TGCGCCAGCAGCTACAGGGGCCCCCCCGAAGCTTTCTTT

d_gene: -
v_gene: TRBV6-1
abundance: -
j_gene: TRBJ1-1
CDR3aa: CASSTSTAPRWNTEAFF
CDR3nt: TGTGCCAGCAGTACCAGTACAGCCCCCAGGTGGAACACTGAAGCTTTCTTT

d_gene: TRBD1
v_gene: TRBV28
abundance: -
j_gene: TRBJ2-5
CDR3aa: CASGFTDRVGETQYF
CDR3nt: TGTGCCAGCGGTTTCACGGACAGGGTAGGAGAGACCCAGTACTTC

d_gene: TRBD2
v_gene: TRBV10-1
abundance: -
j_gene: TRBJ2-7
CDR3aa: CASSITGTSDGQYF
CDR3nt: TGCGCCAGCAGTATTACCGGGACTAGCGACGGCCAGTACTTC

d_gene: TRBD2
v_gene: TRBV9
abundance: once
j_gene: TRBJ2-7
CDR3aa: CASSVGISGRNEQYF
CDR3nt: TGTGCCAGCAGCGTAGGCATTAGCGGGAGAAACGAGCAGTACTTC

d_gene: TRBD2
v_gene: TRBV27
abundance: -
j_gene: TRBJ2-1
CDR3aa: CASSPHWGGTYNEQFF
CDR3nt: TGTGCCAGCAGTCCCCACTGGGGAGGGACCTACAATGAGCAGTTCTTC

d_gene: -
v_gene: TRBV6-1
abundance: -
j_gene: TRBJ2-7
CDR3aa: CASTGTTYEQYF
CDR3nt: TGTGCCAGCACGGGCACGACCTACGAGCAGTACTTC

d_gene: TRBD2
v_gene: TRBV20-1
abundance: -
j_gene: TRBJ2-1
CDR3aa: CSAMGLAGSSYNEQFF
CDR3nt: TGCAGTGCTATGGGACTAGCGGGGAGCTCCTACAATGAGCAGTTCTTC

d_gene: -
v_gene: TRBV29-1
abundance: -
j_gene: TRBJ1-1
CDR3aa: CNGPARGANTEAFF
CDR3nt: TGCAACGGGCCCGCCAGGGGCGCAAACACTGAAGCTTTCTTT

d_gene: TRBD2
v_gene: TRBV7-2
abundance: few
j_gene: TRBJ2-1
CDR3aa: CASTTLAGYNEQFF
CDR3nt: TGTGCCAGCACGACGCTAGCGGGATACAATGAGCAGTTCTTC

d_gene: TRBD1
v_gene: TRBV7-9
abundance: -
j_gene: TRBJ2-2
CDR3aa: CASSPDRAAGELFF
CDR3nt: TGTGCCAGCAGCCCGGACAGGGCCGCCGGGGAGCTGTTTTTT

d_gene: TRBD2
v_gene: TRBV3-1
abundance: -
j_gene: TRBJ2-7
CDR3aa: CASSPSGSMDYEQYF
CDR3nt: TGTGCCAGCAGCCCTAGCGGGAGTATGGACTACGAGCAGTACTTC

d_gene: TRBD1
v_gene: TRBV28
abundance: -
j_gene: TRBJ2-1
CDR3aa: CASRSWDRANEQFF
CDR3nt: TGTGCCAGCAGGTCGTGGGACAGGGCCAATGAGCAGTTCTTC